The clone carrying this T cell receptor (beta chain) counts as medium-sized. Antigen unknown. Trimming pared 6 bases from V and 3 bases from J, leaving 18 bases between. CDR1 is MDHEN, CDR2 SYDVKM, per germline. The CDR3 is 16 amino acids. Authors' data handling: What underpinned the distant-metastasis classifier for papillary thyroid cancer was the set of CDR3 differences across clinicopathological groups. With MiXCR, TCRdb called clones anew from the PCR reads. What appears here as the V and J calls and clone size reflects TCRdb's work, not the paper's. Among some 14,000 clones listed, 23% were seen once. The data derive from a study of metastatic and nonmetastatic thyroid tumors. Study-level information: Patients with malignant and benign thyroid disease provided blood and tumor or nodule tissue, whose repertoires were compared. The study's findings and limits: The study reportedly found significantly higher TCR beta diversity in malignant thyroid tumors than benign nodules, in blood and tumor.

Thyroid surgery was performed in patients who had received no treatment beforehand. The origin of this receptor is a female donor with papillary thyroid cancer or a benign thyroid nodule (not recorded which). Some clones in this sample may be carry-over from other donors' samples. The specimen sequenced was blood. This rearrangement joins TRBV28 to TRBJ2-1; a possible D gene is TRBD2 (6 bases). The CDR3 DNA reads TGTGCCAGCAGAGATCGGGACTTGCCGAACTACAATGAGCAGTTCTTC. Translation: CASRDRDLPNYNEQFF.